The 11 T cell receptor beta chains reported below all come from one sample, sequenced in a study of cytomegalovirus exposure and HLA in healthy donors (dated by TCRdb to about 2017). Library generation was performed with the immunoSEQ multiplex PCR assay. For the multiplex PCR, a mixture combining 60 forward primers for TCR Vbeta segments and 13 reverse primers for TCR Jbeta segments was used. This immuneACCESS table, as held by TCRdb, lists in-frame sequences with V and J called but not all clones. Of the missing ones, under half trace to an unresolved V gene in checked studies; the others have no known cause. The sample records around 170,000 clones, around 75% of which are singletons. Together, the top ten hold about 5.7% of the sample. Sequencing input: PBMCs. The receptors were gathered from a man between 35 and 55 years old in good health and CMV-seropositive.

The chain combines TRBV18 with TRBJ1-4; D remains ambiguous. Deletions cut 2 bases from V and 13 bases from J, with 14 bases between. CDR3 size: 13 residues. CDR1 KGHSH and CDR2 LQKENI come from the germline V gene. CDR3: CASSPGQLGRLFF. For the CDR3, the DNA is TGTGCCAGCTCACCAGGGCAGTTGGGTCGACTGTTTTTT.

This chain uses TRBV6-4 with TRBJ2-3; 12 bases agree with TRBD2. V lost 4 bases to trimming and J lost 0 bases; unmatched junction nucleotides: 2. The CDR3 is made up of 16 amino acids. The germline CDR1 and CDR2 sequences are MRHNA and SNTAGT. The CDR3 reads CASSALAGGSTDTQYF. The CDR3 DNA is TGTGCCAGCAGTGCACTAGCGGGGGGAAGCACAGATACGCAGTATTTT.

The genes are TRBV4-2 and TRBJ2-7; 8 bases are a match to TRBD2. Unmatched junction bases numbered 5, after V lost 4 bases and J lost 0 bases. The CDR3 consists of 15 residues. CDR1 LGHNA and CDR2 YNFKEQ come from the germline V gene. CDR3 coding DNA: TGTGCCAGCAGCCTCCGGGGGGGCAGCTCCTACGAGCAGTACTTC. The encoded protein is CASSLRGGSSYEQYF.

The genes are TRBV7-2 and TRBJ2-3, with 10 bases aligning to TRBD2. Germline trimming cut 2 bases from V and 6 bases from J; bases unmatched to any gene: 8. From germline, CDR1 is SGHTA and CDR2 FQGNSA. The CDR3 has 16 amino acids. CDR3 amino acids: CASSLLAGATFDTQYF. The CDR3 DNA follows: TGTGCCAGCAGCTTACTAGCGGGGGCTACCTTCGATACGCAGTATTTT.

V gene TRBV7-8 combines with J gene TRBJ1-5; TRBD1 aligns across 8 bases. V was pared by 1 base and J by 6 bases, with 8 bases of the junction left unmatched. Germline CDR1 SGHVS, CDR2 FQNEAQ. CDR3 length: 16 residues. The CDR3 coding sequence is TGTGCCAGCAGCTTAGGGACTGCAGGGGGCCTTCAGCCCCAGCATTTT. Translated, it gives CASSLGTAGGLQPQHF.

The chain joins TRBV2 to TRBJ1-1, with 7 nucleotides matching TRBD1. V gave up 4 bases and J gave up 10 bases; unmatched junction bases: 9. Germline V CDR1 and CDR2: SNHLY, FYNNEI. The CDR3 length is 13 residues. The CDR3, as DNA: TGTGCCAGCAGTGGTAGGCCGGCAGGGGGAGCTTTCTTT. This gives the protein CASSGRPAGGAFF.

This clone was found once. The CDR3 is CAWSGGTVATTNEKLFF. CDR3 nucleotide sequence: TGTGCCTGGAGTGGCGGGACAGTAGCTACAACTAATGAAAAACTGTTTTTT. V gene TRBV30 combines with J gene TRBJ1-4; 7 bases are shared with TRBD1. The V gene's germline CDR1 is GTSNPN and CDR2 SVGIG (reference sequence). The CDR3 loop spans 17 amino acids. V trimming: 1 base; J trimming: 0 bases; junction bases outside the gene matches: 8.

The V and J genes are TRBV5-6 and TRBJ2-1; TRBD1 is a possible D gene (5 bases). Trimming shortened V by 4 bases and J by 4 bases, and 21 bases separated the two germline ends. Germline-derived CDR1 and CDR2 are SGHDT and YYEEEE. There are 17 residues in the CDR3. The CDR3 loop reads CASSPGYSSTEYNEQFF. CDR3 coding DNA: TGTGCCAGCAGCCCCGGTTATAGCTCGACAGAGTACAATGAGCAGTTCTTC.

The V and J genes are TRBV6-5 and TRBJ2-3; weak D call: TRBD2 (7 bases). The CDR3 extends over 14 amino acids. V was pared by 2 bases and J by 3 bases, with 9 bases between. Germline V gene sequence: CDR1 MNHEY, CDR2 SVGAGI. In DNA, the CDR3 is TGTGCCAGCAGTTACGGGGGGGCGACAGATACGCAGTATTTT. The encoded protein is CASSYGGATDTQYF.

V usage is TRBV9 and J usage is TRBJ1-2, with D tentatively TRBD1 (5 bases). The V end was cut by 0 bases, the J end by 5 bases, with 17 bases between. CDR3 length: 16 amino acids. Germline CDR1 SGDLS, CDR2 YYNGEE. The CDR3 coding sequence is TGTGCCAGCAGCGTAGATCCCGGCGCAGGGCTTTATGGCTACACCTTC. It encodes CASSVDPGAGLYGYTF. Supplemented by reference TRBV9 and TRBJ1-2, the full variable domain reads DSGVTQTPKHLITATGQRVTLRCSPRSGDLSVYWYQQSLDQGLQFLIQYYNGEERAKGNILERFSAQQFPDLHSELNLSSLELGDSALYFCASSVDPGAGLYGYTFGSGTRLTVV.

This chain's CDR3 is CASSTRHIQETQYF. CDR3 bases: TGTGCCAGCAGTACCCGACACATCCAAGAGACCCAGTACTTC. The genes are TRBV27 and TRBJ2-5; D uncertain. The CDR3 has 14 amino acids. The V end lost 5 bases, the J end lost 1 base, and 11 bases lay between the germline ends. Germline V gene data show CDR1 as MNHEY and CDR2 as SMNVEV (reference sequence).